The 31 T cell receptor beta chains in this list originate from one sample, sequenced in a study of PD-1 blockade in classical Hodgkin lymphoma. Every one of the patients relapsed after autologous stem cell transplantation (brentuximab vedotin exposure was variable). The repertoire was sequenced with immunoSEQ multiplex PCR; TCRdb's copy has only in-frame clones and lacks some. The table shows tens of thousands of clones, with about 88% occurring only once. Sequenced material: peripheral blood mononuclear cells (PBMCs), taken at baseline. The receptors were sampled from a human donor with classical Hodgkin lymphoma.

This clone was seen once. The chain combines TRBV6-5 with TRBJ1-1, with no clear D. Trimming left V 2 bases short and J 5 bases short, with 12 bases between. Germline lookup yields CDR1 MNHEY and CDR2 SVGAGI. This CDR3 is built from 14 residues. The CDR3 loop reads CASSYRWVETEAFF. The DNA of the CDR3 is TGTGCCAGCAGTTACCGTTGGGTAGAAACTGAAGCTTTCTTT.

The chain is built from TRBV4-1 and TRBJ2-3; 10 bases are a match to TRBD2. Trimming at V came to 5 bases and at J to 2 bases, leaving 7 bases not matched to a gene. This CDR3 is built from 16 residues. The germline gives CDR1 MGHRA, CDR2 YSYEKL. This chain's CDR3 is CASSSHSGGLTDTQYF. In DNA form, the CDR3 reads TGCGCCAGCAGCTCTCATAGCGGGGGGCTCACAGATACGCAGTATTTT.

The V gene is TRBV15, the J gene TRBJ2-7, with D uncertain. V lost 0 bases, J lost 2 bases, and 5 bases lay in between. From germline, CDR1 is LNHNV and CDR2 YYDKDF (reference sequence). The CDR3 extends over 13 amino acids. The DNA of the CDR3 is TGTGCCACCAGCAGAGATTTGCCCTACGAGCAGTACTTC. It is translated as CATSRDLPYEQYF.

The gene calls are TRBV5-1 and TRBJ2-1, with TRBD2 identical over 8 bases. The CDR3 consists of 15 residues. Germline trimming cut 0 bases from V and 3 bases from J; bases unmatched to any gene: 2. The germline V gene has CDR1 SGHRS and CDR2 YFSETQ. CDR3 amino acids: CASSLAGGYYNEQFF. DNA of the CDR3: TGCGCCAGCAGCTTGGCGGGAGGGTACTACAATGAGCAGTTCTTC.

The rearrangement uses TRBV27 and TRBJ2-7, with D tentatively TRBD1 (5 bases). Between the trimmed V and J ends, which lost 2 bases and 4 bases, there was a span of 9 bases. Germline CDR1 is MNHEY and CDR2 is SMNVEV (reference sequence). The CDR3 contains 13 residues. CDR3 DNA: TGTGCCAGCAGTTTAACGCAGGGTTACGAGCAGTACTTC. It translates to CASSLTQGYEQYF.

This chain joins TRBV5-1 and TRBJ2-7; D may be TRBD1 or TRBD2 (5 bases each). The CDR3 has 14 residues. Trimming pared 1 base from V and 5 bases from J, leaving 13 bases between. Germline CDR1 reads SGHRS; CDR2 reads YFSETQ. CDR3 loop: CASSLRDGPNEQYF. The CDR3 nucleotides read TGCGCCAGCAGCTTGCGGGACGGACCAAACGAGCAGTACTTC.

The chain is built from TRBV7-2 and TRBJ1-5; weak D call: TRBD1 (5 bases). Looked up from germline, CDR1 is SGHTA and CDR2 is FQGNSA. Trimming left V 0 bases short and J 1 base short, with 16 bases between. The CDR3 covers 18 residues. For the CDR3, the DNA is TGTGCCAGCAGCTTAGCCCCCTGGGGGGGAGAAAGCAATCAGCCCCAGCATTTT. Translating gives CASSLAPWGGESNQPQHF. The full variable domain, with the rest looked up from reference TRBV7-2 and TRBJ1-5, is GAGVSQSPSNKVTEKGKDVELRCDPISGHTALYWYRQSLGQGLEFLIYFQGNSAPDKSGLPSDRFSAERTGGSVSTLTIQRTQQEDSAVYLCASSLAPWGGESNQPQHFGDGTRLSIL.

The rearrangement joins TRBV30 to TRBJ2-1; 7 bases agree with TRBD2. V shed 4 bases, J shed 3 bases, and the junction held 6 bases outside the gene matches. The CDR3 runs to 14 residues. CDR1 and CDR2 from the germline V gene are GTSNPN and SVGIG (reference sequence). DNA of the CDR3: TGTGCCTGGAAGGGCGGGAGTGGCTACAATGAGCAGTTCTTC. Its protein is CAWKGGSGYNEQFF.

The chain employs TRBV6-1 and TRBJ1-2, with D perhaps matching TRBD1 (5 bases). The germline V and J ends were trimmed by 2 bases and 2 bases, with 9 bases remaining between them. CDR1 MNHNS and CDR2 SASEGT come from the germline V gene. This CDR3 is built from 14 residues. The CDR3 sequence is CASSEFPGNYGYTF. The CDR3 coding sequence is TGTGCCAGCAGTGAATTCCCAGGGAACTATGGCTACACCTTC.

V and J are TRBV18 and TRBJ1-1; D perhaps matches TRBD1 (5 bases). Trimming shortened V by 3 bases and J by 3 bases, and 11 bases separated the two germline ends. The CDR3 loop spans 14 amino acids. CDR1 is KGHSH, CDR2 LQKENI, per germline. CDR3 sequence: CASSPTGFDTEAFF. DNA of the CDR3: TGTGCCAGCTCACCTACAGGTTTCGACACTGAAGCTTTCTTT.

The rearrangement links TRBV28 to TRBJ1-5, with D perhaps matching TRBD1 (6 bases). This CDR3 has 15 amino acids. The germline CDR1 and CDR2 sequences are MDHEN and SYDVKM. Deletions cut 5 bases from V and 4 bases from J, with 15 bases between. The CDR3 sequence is CASSQGWTPNQPQHF. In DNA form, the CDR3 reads TGTGCCAGCAGTCAGGGGTGGACACCGAATCAGCCCCAGCATTTT.

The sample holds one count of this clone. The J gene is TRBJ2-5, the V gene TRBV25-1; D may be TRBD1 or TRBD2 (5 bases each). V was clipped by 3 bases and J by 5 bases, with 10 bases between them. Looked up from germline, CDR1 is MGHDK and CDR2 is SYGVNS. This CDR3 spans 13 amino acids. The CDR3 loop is CASSDVGTETQYF. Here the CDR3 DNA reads TGTGCCAGCAGTGATGTCGGGACGGAGACCCAGTACTTC.

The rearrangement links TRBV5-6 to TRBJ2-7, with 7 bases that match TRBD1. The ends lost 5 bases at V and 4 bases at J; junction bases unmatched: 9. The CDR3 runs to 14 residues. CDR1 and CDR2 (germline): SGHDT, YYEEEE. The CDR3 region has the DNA TGTGCCAGCAGTCCCGACAGGGTGGTTTACGAGCAGTACTTC. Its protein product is CASSPDRVVYEQYF.

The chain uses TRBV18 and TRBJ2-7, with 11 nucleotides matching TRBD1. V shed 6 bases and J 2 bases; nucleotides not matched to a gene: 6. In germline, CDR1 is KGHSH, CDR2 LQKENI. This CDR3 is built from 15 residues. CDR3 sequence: CASSSGGQGAYEQYF. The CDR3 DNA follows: TGTGCCAGCTCGTCGGGGGGACAGGGGGCCTACGAGCAGTACTTC.

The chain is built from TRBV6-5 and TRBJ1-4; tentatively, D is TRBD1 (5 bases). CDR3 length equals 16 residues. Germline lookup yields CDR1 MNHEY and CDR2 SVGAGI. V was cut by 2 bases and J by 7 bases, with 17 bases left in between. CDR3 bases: TGTGCCAGCAGTTACCTAGCAGGGTATAGTCGTGAAAAACTGTTTTTT. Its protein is CASSYLAGYSREKLFF.

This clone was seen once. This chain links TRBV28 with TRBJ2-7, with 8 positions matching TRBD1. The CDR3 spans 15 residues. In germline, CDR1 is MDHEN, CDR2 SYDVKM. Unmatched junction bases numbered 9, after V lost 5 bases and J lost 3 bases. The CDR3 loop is CASSLPGQENYEQYF. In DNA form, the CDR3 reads TGTGCCAGCAGTCTACCGGGACAGGAGAACTACGAGCAGTACTTC.

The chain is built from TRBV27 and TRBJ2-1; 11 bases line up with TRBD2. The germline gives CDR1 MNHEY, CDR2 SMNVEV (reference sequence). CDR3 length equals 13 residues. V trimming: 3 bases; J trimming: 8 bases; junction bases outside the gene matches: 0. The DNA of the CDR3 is TGTGCCAGCAGTTTTAGCGGGGGGGATGAGCAGTTCTTC. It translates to CASSFSGGDEQFF.

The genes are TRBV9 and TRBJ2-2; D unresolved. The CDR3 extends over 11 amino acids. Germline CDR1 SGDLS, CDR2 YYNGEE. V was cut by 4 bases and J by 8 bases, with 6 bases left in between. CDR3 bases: TGTGCCAGCAGCCCCTCTGGGGAGCTGTTTTTT. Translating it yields CASSPSGELFF.

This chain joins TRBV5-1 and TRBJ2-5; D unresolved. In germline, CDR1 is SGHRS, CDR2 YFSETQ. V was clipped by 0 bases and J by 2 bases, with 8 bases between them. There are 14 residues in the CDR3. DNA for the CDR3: TGCGCCAGCAGCTTGGGGGCAGGTCAAGAGACCCAGTACTTC. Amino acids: CASSLGAGQETQYF.

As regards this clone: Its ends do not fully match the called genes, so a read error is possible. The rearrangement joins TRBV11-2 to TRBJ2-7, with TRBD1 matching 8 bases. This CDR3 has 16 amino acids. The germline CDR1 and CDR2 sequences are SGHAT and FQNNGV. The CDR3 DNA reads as TGTGCCAGCACCTTAAATCCAGGGGGCGGGTTATACGAGCAGTACTTC. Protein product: CASTLNPGGGLYEQYF.

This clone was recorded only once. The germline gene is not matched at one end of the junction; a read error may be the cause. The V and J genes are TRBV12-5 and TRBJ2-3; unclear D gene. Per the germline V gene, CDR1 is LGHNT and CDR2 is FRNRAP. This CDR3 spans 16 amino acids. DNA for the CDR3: TGTGCTAGTGCCGCCACACAGCCCCCAGGCACCGATACGCAGTATTTT. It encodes CASAATQPPGTDTQYF. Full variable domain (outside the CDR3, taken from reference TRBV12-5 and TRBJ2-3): DARVTQTPRHKVTEMGQEVTMRCQPILGHNTVFWYRQTMMQGLELLAYFRNRAPLDDSGMPKDRFSAEMPDATLATLKIQPSEPRDSAVYFCASAATQPPGTDTQYFGPGTRLTVL.

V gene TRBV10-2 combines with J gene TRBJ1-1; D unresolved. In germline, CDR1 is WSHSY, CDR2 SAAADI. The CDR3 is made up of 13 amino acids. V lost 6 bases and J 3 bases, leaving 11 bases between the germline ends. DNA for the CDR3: TGCGCCAGCAGACCGGACGGAGACACTGAAGCTTTCTTT. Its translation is CASRPDGDTEAFF.

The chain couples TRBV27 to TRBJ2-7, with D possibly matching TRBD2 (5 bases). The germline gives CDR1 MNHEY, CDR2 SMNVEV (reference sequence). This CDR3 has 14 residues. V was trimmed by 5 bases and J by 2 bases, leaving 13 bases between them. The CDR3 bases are TGTGCCAGCAGTCCTCGGACTCTCACCTACGAGCAGTACTTC. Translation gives CASSPRTLTYEQYF.

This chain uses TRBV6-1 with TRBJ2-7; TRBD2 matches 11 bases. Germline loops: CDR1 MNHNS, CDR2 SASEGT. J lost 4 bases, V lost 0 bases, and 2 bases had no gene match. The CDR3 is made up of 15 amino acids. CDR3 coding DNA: TGTGCCAGCAGTGAAGCCCTAGCGGGAGGTTACGAGCAGTACTTC. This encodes CASSEALAGGYEQYF.

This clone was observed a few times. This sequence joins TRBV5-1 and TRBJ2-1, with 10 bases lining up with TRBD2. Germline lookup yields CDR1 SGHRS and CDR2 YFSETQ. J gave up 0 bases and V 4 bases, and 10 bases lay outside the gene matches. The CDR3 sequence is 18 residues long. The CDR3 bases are TGCGCCAGCAGCGCCTTTAGCGGGGGGTCAAGCTCCTACAATGAGCAGTTCTTC. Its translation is CASSAFSGGSSSYNEQFF.

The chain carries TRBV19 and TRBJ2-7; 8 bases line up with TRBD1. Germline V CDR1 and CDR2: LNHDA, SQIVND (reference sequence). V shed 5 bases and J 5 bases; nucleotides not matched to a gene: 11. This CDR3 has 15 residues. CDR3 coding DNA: TGTGCCAGTAGTCCAGGACAGGGTTTAGTCCACGAGCAGTACTTC. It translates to CASSPGQGLVHEQYF.

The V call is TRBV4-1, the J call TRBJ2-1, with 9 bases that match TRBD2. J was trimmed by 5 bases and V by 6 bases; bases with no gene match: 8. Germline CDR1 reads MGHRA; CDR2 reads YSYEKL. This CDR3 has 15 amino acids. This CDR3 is CASRRLLAGNNEQFF. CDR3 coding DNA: TGCGCCAGCAGGAGGTTACTAGCGGGTAACAATGAGCAGTTCTTC.

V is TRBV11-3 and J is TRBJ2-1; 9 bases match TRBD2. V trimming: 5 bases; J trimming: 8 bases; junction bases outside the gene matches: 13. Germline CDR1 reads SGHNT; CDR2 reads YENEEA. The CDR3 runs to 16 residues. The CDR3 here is CASSQLAGAPWDEQFF. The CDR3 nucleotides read TGTGCCAGCAGCCAGTTAGCGGGAGCGCCCTGGGATGAGCAGTTCTTC.

The CDR3 protein is CASSLGTGRSPQHF. DNA for the CDR3: TGTGCCAGCAGCTTGGGGACAGGGAGATCGCCCCAGCATTTT. The rearrangement links TRBV5-5 to TRBJ1-5, with 8 positions matching TRBD1. The CDR3 is 14 residues long. V lost 0 bases, J lost 9 bases, and 5 bases stayed unmatched. CDR1 is SGHKS, CDR2 YYEKEE, per germline (reference sequence).

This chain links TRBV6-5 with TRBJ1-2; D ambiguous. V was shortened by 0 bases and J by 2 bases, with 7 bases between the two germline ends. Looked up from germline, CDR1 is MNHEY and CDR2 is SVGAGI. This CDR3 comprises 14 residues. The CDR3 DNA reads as TGTGCCAGCAGTTACTCGATGGACAACTATGGCTACACCTTC. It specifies CASSYSMDNYGYTF.

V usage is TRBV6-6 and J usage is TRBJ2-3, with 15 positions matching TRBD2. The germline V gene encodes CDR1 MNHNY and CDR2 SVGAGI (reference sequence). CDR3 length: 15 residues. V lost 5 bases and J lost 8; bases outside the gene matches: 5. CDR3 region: CASSTGTSGGSTQYF. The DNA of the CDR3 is TGTGCCAGCAGTACCGGGACTAGCGGGGGGAGTACGCAGTATTTT.